Sequencing of this TCR beta chain was carried out in a study of blood T cell repertoires in COVID-19. The V end was cut by 2 bases, the J end by 10 bases, with 18 bases between. This CDR3 is 15 amino acids long. Germline-derived CDR1 and CDR2 are GTSNPN and SVGIG (reference sequence). Authors' analysis steps: Amplified reference gene primers provided the basis for estimating nucleated cell counts. Method: immunoSEQ multiplex PCR; TCRdb's copy keeps in-frame clones and lacks some. V and J calls and clone size are as listed in that table; D and trimming were resolved from the DNA. The table records 500,000 or so clones, around 87% of them present only once.

V and J are TRBV30 and TRBJ1-6; possible D gene TRBD1, 6 bases. The sample taken for sequencing was PBMCs or T cells enriched from blood (not recorded which). This receptor was taken from a woman between 18 and 30 years old who had recovered from COVID-19. The CDR3 DNA sequence: TGTGCCTGGAGTCCGGGGGGCGCAGGAGGATCACCCCTCCACTTT. This translates into CAWSPGGAGGSPLHF.